The next 5 T cell receptor beta chains were all read from a single sample in a study of blood T cell repertoires in COVID-19. Sequenced by immunoSEQ multiplex PCR; TCRdb stores in-frame clones only, minus some. The data contain some 150,000 clones, more than 65% of them singletons. The sample taken for sequencing was peripheral blood. Every receptor here comes from an elderly woman with acute or convalescent COVID-19.

This chain uses TRBV15 with TRBJ2-1; D ambiguous. V was pared by 0 bases and J by 10 bases, with 10 bases between. CDR3 length: 13 amino acids. Germline assignment: CDR1 LNHNV and CDR2 YYDKDF (reference sequence). The CDR3 here is CATSRELSAEQFF. The CDR3 DNA is TGTGCCACCAGCAGAGAATTGAGTGCAGAGCAGTTCTTC.

V gene TRBV28 combines with J gene TRBJ2-3, with 7 bases that match TRBD2. Germline CDR1 reads MDHEN; CDR2 reads SYDVKM. The CDR3 spans 12 residues. Trimming cost V 5 bases and J 9 bases; bases outside gene matches: 5. The CDR3 region is CASSGGGWTQYF. CDR3 sequence (DNA): TGTGCCAGCAGTGGGGGGGGATGGACGCAGTATTTT. Using reference TRBV28 and TRBJ2-3 for the parts outside the CDR3, the full variable domain is DVKVTQSSRYLVKRTGEKVFLECVQDMDHENMFWYRQDPGLGLRLIYFSYDVKMKEKGDIPEGYSVSREKKERFSLILESASTNQTSMYLCASSGGGWTQYFGPGTRLTVL.

The chain employs TRBV28 and TRBJ2-3, with 9 bases lining up with TRBD1. Germline-derived CDR1 and CDR2 are MDHEN and SYDVKM. The CDR3 length is 16 residues. The V segment lost 5 bases and the J segment 2 bases; nucleotides outside the gene matches: 8. This CDR3 reads CASSTSGTGNTDTQYF. The CDR3, as DNA: TGTGCCAGCAGTACCTCCGGGACAGGGAACACAGATACGCAGTATTTT.

The genes are TRBV15 and TRBJ1-2; TRBD1 agrees at 8 bases. CDR1 is LNHNV and CDR2 is YYDKDF in the germline V gene (reference sequence). The junction had 1 base not matched to a gene; V was cut back by 0 bases and J by 7 bases. The CDR3 length is 13 residues. CDR3 in amino acids: CATSREDRVGYTF. The CDR3, as DNA: TGTGCCACCAGCAGAGAGGACAGGGTTGGCTACACCTTC.

The chain links TRBV7-2 to TRBJ1-1; unclear D gene. CDR3 length: 16 residues. V lost 1 base and J lost 0, with 12 bases in between. Germline CDR1 reads SGHTA; CDR2 reads FQGNSA. The CDR3 is CASSLGPGKMNTEAFF. The CDR3 nucleotides read TGTGCCAGCAGCTTAGGACCGGGGAAAATGAACACTGAAGCTTTCTTT.